This passage covers 11 T cell receptor beta chains from one sample sequenced in a study of blood T cell repertoires in COVID-19. The method was immunoSEQ multiplex PCR; TCRdb's version includes in-frame clones alone and lacks a portion of them. The sample gives 350,000 to 400,000 clones, approximately 89% of which show up once; roughly 2% is in the top ten. Sequencing used PBMCs or T cells enriched from blood (not recorded which). The receptors were sampled from a man aged 35-49 years in a cohort exposed to, infected with or recovered from COVID-19 (not recorded which).

The chain links TRBV7-9 to TRBJ1-1, with 9 bases aligning to TRBD1. Germline values: CDR1 SEHNR, CDR2 FQNEAQ (reference sequence). This CDR3 spans 15 amino acids. V was pared by 5 bases and J by 1 base, with 5 bases of the junction left unmatched. CDR3 DNA sequence: TGTGCCAGCAGCCGCGGACAGGGGACGAACACTGAAGCTTTCTTT. It yields the protein CASSRGQGTNTEAFF.

The chain is built from TRBV3-1 (or the pseudogene TRBV3-2) and TRBJ2-4; 10 nucleotides match TRBD1. CDR1 is LGHDT, CDR2 YNNKEL, per germline (reference sequence). V was pared by 4 bases and J by 8 bases, with 8 bases of the junction left unmatched. CDR3 length equals 15 residues. CDR3 sequence: CASSPRDRGRDIQYF. As DNA, the CDR3 is TGTGCCAGCAGCCCTCGGGACAGGGGTCGGGACATTCAGTACTTC.

The gene calls are TRBV7-9 and TRBJ2-1, with D possibly TRBD2 on 6 matching bases. The CDR3 length is 16 residues. Germline V CDR1 and CDR2: SEHNR, FQNEAQ (reference sequence). V lost 4 bases, J lost 1 base, and 14 bases lay in between. The CDR3 DNA reads as TGTGCCAGCAGCTGGCGTGGGGGACTTTCCTACAATGAGCAGTTCTTC. Its translation: CASSWRGGLSYNEQFF.

V usage is TRBV20-1 and J usage is TRBJ2-7, with a tentative D call TRBD2 (6 bases). CDR3 length: 12 residues. The germline gives CDR1 DFQATT, CDR2 SNEGSKA (reference sequence). V lost 3 bases, J lost 3 bases, and 9 bases lay in between. CDR3 bases: TGCAGTGCTAGTGCGGAGGGCTACGAGCAGTACTTC. Translating it yields CSASAEGYEQYF.

The rearrangement links TRBV29-1 to TRBJ1-2, with TRBD1 matching over 7 bases. J gave up 4 bases and V 7 bases, and 6 bases lay outside the gene matches. The CDR3 runs to 12 residues. CDR1 SQVTM and CDR2 ANQGSEA come from the germline V gene. CDR3 sequence: CSGGGGGYGYTF. CDR3 coding DNA: TGCAGCGGTGGAGGGGGCGGCTATGGCTACACCTTC.

The chain is built from TRBV5-1 and TRBJ1-5; no reliable D call. Germline CDR1 SGHRS, CDR2 YFSETQ. The CDR3 sequence is 14 residues long. V was pared by 0 bases and J by 3 bases, with 7 bases between. CDR3 in DNA: TGCGCCAGCAGCTTGGAACAGAACAATCAGCCCCAGCATTTT. It codes for CASSLEQNNQPQHF.

The chain joins TRBV5-1 to TRBJ1-4; TRBD1 might be the D (6 bases). Looked up from germline, CDR1 is SGHRS and CDR2 is YFSETQ. The CDR3 length is 22 residues. V was pared by 0 bases and J by 0 bases, with 27 bases between. The CDR3 sequence is CASSLAPLLDRNNIATNEKLFF. DNA of the CDR3: TGCGCCAGCAGCTTGGCGCCGCTCCTGGACAGAAATAATATTGCAACTAATGAAAAACTGTTTTTT.

J is TRBJ2-7 and V is TRBV19, with D perhaps matching TRBD1 (5 bases). Germline V gives CDR1 LNHDA, CDR2 SQIVND (reference sequence). The CDR3 runs 14 residues. V dropped 3 bases and J dropped 3 bases, with 12 bases sitting between them. The CDR3 protein is CASSMRTLFYEQYF. The CDR3 DNA sequence: TGTGCCAGTAGTATGAGGACATTATTCTACGAGCAGTACTTC.

The chain couples TRBV7-2 to TRBJ2-2; the D gene is possibly TRBD2 (5 bases). The CDR3 has 17 amino acids. The V end lost 1 base, the J end lost 5 bases, and 17 bases lay between the germline ends. In germline, CDR1 is SGHTA, CDR2 FQGNSA. The CDR3 spells CASSLGGRSAGTGELFF. CDR3 coding DNA: TGTGCCAGCAGCTTAGGGGGAAGGTCTGCGGGTACCGGGGAGCTGTTTTTT. The full variable domain, rest sourced from reference TRBV7-2 and TRBJ2-2, is GAGVSQSPSNKVTEKGKDVELRCDPISGHTALYWYRQSLGQGLEFLIYFQGNSAPDKSGLPSDRFSAERTGGSVSTLTIQRTQQEDSAVYLCASSLGGRSAGTGELFFGEGSRLTVL.

V is TRBV7-9 and J is TRBJ2-3, with 13 nucleotides matching TRBD2. V shed 5 bases, J shed 3 bases, and the junction held 5 bases outside the gene matches. The CDR3 consists of 16 residues. CDR1 is SEHNR and CDR2 is FQNEAQ in the germline V gene (reference sequence). The CDR3 DNA sequence: TGTGCCAGCAGCCCGGGGACTAGCGGGATTACAGATACGCAGTATTTT. It yields the protein CASSPGTSGITDTQYF. Filled out from reference TRBV7-9 and TRBJ2-3, the complete variable domain reads DTGVSQNPRHKITKRGQNVTFRCDPISEHNRLYWYRQTLGQGPEFLTYFQNEAQLEKSRLLSDRFSAERPKGSFSTLEIQRTEQGDSAMYLCASSPGTSGITDTQYFGPGTRLTVL.

This chain uses TRBV21-1 with TRBJ2-7; the table's D call, TRBD2, was not checked against the DNA. TRBV21-1 is listed as a pseudogene. This CDR3 is built from 18 residues. CDR3 sequence: CASSKRSHLAGCSYEQYF. The CDR3 bases are TGTGCCAGCAGCAAAAGGTCCCACTTAGCGGGATGTTCCTACGAGCAGTACTTC.